This paragraph reports one T cell receptor beta chain. The CDR3 has 13 residues. Trimming removed 11 bases from V and 4 bases from J; junction bases left unmatched: 5. Germline values: CDR1 SGHAT, CDR2 FQDESV (reference sequence). This sample is drawn from a study of blood T cell repertoires in COVID-19. Study at large: The samples span acute and convalescent COVID-19 from the United States, Italy and Spain.

The protocol was immunoSEQ multiplex PCR, while the TCRdb copy is restricted to in-frame clones and leaves out a portion. The table has under 350,000 clones, roughly 85% seen once. V and J are TRBV11-1 and TRBJ2-2; 9 bases match TRBD2. Material: PBMCs or T cells enriched from blood (not recorded which). The receptor comes from a woman aged 40 to 50 with acute COVID-19. CDR3 DNA sequence: TGTGCCGCGGGGGGGGTAGGCACCGGGGAGCTGTTTTTT. Translating gives CAAGGVGTGELFF.